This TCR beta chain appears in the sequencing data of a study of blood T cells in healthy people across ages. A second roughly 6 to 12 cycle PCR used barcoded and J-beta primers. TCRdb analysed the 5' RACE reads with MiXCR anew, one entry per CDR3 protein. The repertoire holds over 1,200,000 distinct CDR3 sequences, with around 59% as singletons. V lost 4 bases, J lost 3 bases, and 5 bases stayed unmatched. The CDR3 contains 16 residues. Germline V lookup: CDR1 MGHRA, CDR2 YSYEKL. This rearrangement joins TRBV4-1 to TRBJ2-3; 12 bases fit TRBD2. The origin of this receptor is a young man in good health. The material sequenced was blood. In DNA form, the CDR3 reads TGCGCCAGCAGCCCTCACACTAGCGGGAGGACAGATACGCAGTATTTT. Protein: CASSPHTSGRTDTQYF.